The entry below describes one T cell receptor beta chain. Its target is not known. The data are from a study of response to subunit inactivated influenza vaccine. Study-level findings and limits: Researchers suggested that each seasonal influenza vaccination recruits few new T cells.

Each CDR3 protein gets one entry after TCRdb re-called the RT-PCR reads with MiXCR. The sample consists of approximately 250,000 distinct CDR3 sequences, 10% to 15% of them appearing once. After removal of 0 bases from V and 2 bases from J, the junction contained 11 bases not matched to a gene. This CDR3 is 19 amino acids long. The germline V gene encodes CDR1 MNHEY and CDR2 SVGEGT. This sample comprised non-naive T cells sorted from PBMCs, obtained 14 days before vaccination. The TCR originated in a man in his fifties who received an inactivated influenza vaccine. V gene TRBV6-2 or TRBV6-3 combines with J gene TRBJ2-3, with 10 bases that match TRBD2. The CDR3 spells CASSYSLAASGRVTDTQYF. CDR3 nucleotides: TGTGCCAGCAGTTACTCCCTAGCCGCCAGCGGGAGGGTCACAGATACGCAGTATTTT.